The 26 T cell receptor beta chains presented below share a single source sample, sequenced in a study of shared clonotypes between healthy human individuals. TCRdb keeps only in-frame clones here, not all; method: immunoSEQ multiplex PCR. In the table there are some 1 million clones, about 77% of which are singletons. Sequencing was done on a sample of memory CD4+ T cells sorted from blood. Documented subset: CD45RA-negative fraction. The origin of the receptors is a man aged 18 to 30 in good health.

This clone was recorded at least ten times. V usage is TRBV19 and J usage is TRBJ2-7; 7 nucleotides agree with TRBD1. V shed 9 bases and J 5 bases; nucleotides not matched to a gene: 10. Germline CDR1 reads LNHDA; CDR2 reads SQIVND (reference sequence). CDR3 size: 13 residues. The CDR3 bases are TGTGCCAGCCAGAAGACAGGGTTAAACGAGCAGTACTTC. Amino acids: CASQKTGLNEQYF.

The V and J genes are TRBV19 and TRBJ2-3; 12 bases are a match to TRBD1. The CDR3 is 16 amino acids. Germline-derived CDR1 and CDR2 are LNHDA and SQIVND (reference sequence). J was trimmed by 2 bases and V by 6 bases; bases with no gene match: 6. The CDR3 DNA follows: TGTGCCAGTAGGGTCCAGGGACAGGGGGCCACAGATACGCAGTATTTT. It specifies CASRVQGQGATDTQYF.

The chain combines TRBV11-2 with TRBJ1-2; D ambiguous. CDR3 size: 13 residues. Germline V gene data show CDR1 as SGHAT and CDR2 as FQNNGV. V gave up 5 bases and J gave up 6 bases, with 13 bases separating them. CDR3 bases: TGTGCCAGCAGCCGACTCCGGGTGGATGGCTACACCTTC. It yields the protein CASSRLRVDGYTF.

About this clone itself: Other DNA sequences in this specimen translate into the identical CDR3. The chain couples TRBV28 to TRBJ1-5; 7 positions match TRBD1. Looked up from germline, CDR1 is MDHEN and CDR2 is SYDVKM. Trimming cost V 4 bases and J 5 bases; bases outside gene matches: 5. This CDR3 contains 14 residues. The CDR3 loop is CASSSGTAHQPQHF. The CDR3 nucleotides are TGTGCCAGCAGTTCCGGGACAGCTCATCAGCCCCAGCATTTT.

The gene calls are TRBV7-9 and TRBJ2-1; TRBD1 might be the D (6 bases). Per germline, CDR1 SEHNR and CDR2 FQNEAQ (reference sequence). This CDR3 spans 14 amino acids. V dropped 4 bases and J dropped 4 bases, with 11 bases sitting between them. The CDR3 sequence: CASSYGQNYNEQFF. In DNA form, the CDR3 reads TGTGCCAGCAGCTACGGACAGAATTACAATGAGCAGTTCTTC.

The rearrangement links TRBV5-4 to TRBJ1-6; 7 bases are a match to TRBD1. CDR3 length equals 15 residues. The J segment lost 4 bases and the V segment lost 3 bases, leaving 4 bases of the junction unmatched. Germline values: CDR1 SGHNT, CDR2 YYREEE (reference sequence). The CDR3 nucleotides read TGTGCCAGCAGCTCAACGGGACAGTATAATTCACCCCTCCACTTT. Translation gives CASSSTGQYNSPLHF. Combining the CDR3 with reference TRBV5-4 and TRBJ1-6 gives the whole variable domain ETGVTQSPTHLIKTRGQQVTLRCSSQSGHNTVSWYQQALGQGPQFIFQYYREEENGRGNFPPRFSGLQFPNYSSELNVNALELDDSALYLCASSSTGQYNSPLHFGNGTRLTVT.

V gene TRBV28 combines with J gene TRBJ1-2; 7 bases match TRBD1. CDR1 and CDR2 (germline): MDHEN, SYDVKM. This CDR3 has 15 residues. After removal of 5 bases from V and 4 bases from J, the junction contained 10 bases not matched to a gene. The CDR3 here is CASSPNRGRGYGYTF. CDR3 sequence (DNA): TGTGCCAGCAGTCCCAACAGGGGAAGGGGCTATGGCTACACCTTC.

The chain recombines TRBV6-1 with TRBJ2-1; the match to TRBD1 covers 11 bases. Looked up from germline, CDR1 is MNHNS and CDR2 is SASEGT. The J segment lost 8 bases and the V segment lost 7 bases, leaving 7 bases of the junction unmatched. This CDR3 is built from 14 residues. As DNA, the CDR3 is TGTGCCAGCACCCTGGGACAGGGGGTCGATGAGCAGTTCTTC. Translating gives CASTLGQGVDEQFF.

On this clone itself: Just one base apart from a much larger clone, this may be a read error. The same CDR3 also results from other DNA sequences found in this sample. V and J are TRBV19 and TRBJ2-2; no reliable D call. Per the germline V gene, CDR1 is LNHDA and CDR2 is SQIVND (reference sequence). The CDR3 extends over 12 amino acids. V shed 5 bases and J shed 0 bases, with 1 base lying between them. CDR3 sequence: CASSPNTGELFF. The CDR3 nucleotides read TGTGCCAGTAGTCCGAACACCGGGGAGCTGTTTTTT. Together with reference TRBV19 and TRBJ2-2, the CDR3 gives the full variable domain: DGGITQSPKYLFRKEGQNVTLSCEQNLNHDAMYWYRQDPGQGLRLIYYSQIVNDFQKGDIAEGYSVSREKKESFPLTVTSAQKNPTAFYLCASSPNTGELFFGEGSRLTVL.

This clone was detected ten times or more. The chain has TRBV30 and TRBJ1-2, with D tentatively TRBD1 (5 bases). The CDR3 totals 15 residues. V lost 0 bases and J lost 2, with 13 bases in between. Germline V gene data show CDR1 as GTSNPN and CDR2 as SVGIG (reference sequence). The CDR3 bases are TGTGCCTGGAGTGTACGGGCAGGGAGGAACTATGGCTACACCTTC. This codes for CAWSVRAGRNYGYTF.

V and J are TRBV11-2 and TRBJ1-5; perhaps TRBD1 as D (5 bases). Germline V CDR1 and CDR2: SGHAT, FQNNGV. Trimming removed 1 base from V and 6 bases from J, with 19 bases in between. The CDR3 runs 17 residues. The CDR3 DNA reads TGTGCCAGCAGCTTAGTAACGGGACTCGGAGGCAGTCAGCCCCAGCATTTT. This translates into CASSLVTGLGGSQPQHF.

This sequence joins TRBV13 and TRBJ2-1, with 11 positions matching TRBD1. Germline trimming cut 4 bases from V and 7 bases from J; bases unmatched to any gene: 9. The CDR3 loop spans 16 amino acids. CDR1 PRHDT and CDR2 FYEKMQ come from the germline V gene (reference sequence). CDR3: CASSSAGTGGRNEQFF. The CDR3 coding sequence is TGTGCCAGCAGCTCCGCCGGGACAGGGGGTCGTAATGAGCAGTTCTTC.

A single count supports this clone. The V call is TRBV4-1, the J call TRBJ1-3; D gene ambiguous. V lost 3 bases to trimming and J lost 0 bases, with 12 bases between them. This CDR3 is 16 amino acids long. Germline V gives CDR1 MGHRA, CDR2 YSYEKL. The CDR3 sequence: CASSQIKNRSGNTIYF. The DNA of the CDR3 is TGCGCCAGCAGCCAGATAAAGAACCGCTCTGGAAACACCATATATTTT.

The chain combines TRBV30 with TRBJ2-3, with TRBD2 matching 8 bases. After removal of 0 bases from V and 6 bases from J, the junction contained 5 bases not matched to a gene. The CDR3 extends over 14 amino acids. Germline V CDR1 and CDR2: GTSNPN, SVGIG (reference sequence). The CDR3 reads CAWSVGLVGDTQYF. The CDR3 bases are TGTGCCTGGAGTGTGGGACTAGTGGGGGATACGCAGTATTTT.

This clone was seen just once. The chain uses TRBV6-1 and TRBJ1-2; 8 bases fit TRBD1. The CDR3 runs 15 residues. Looked up from germline, CDR1 is MNHNS and CDR2 is SASEGT. The trim removed 5 bases at V and 4 bases at J, leaving 9 bases unmatched. This CDR3 reads CASSTQTGGVYGYTF. In DNA form, the CDR3 reads TGTGCCAGCAGTACTCAAACAGGGGGTGTCTATGGCTACACCTTC.

This clone occurred a few times. V usage is TRBV28 and J usage is TRBJ1-2; no definite D call. The CDR3 loop spans 12 amino acids. Trimming shortened V by 8 bases and J by 8 bases, and 15 bases separated the two germline ends. Germline lookup yields CDR1 MDHEN and CDR2 SYDVKM. CDR3 sequence reads: CASGRLSGGYTF. The CDR3 bases are TGTGCCAGCGGGAGGTTATCGGGGGGCTACACCTTC.

This chain uses TRBV7-3 with TRBJ1-2, with 7 bases aligning to TRBD1. Germline V gene sequence: CDR1 SGHTA, CDR2 FQGTGA. The CDR3 extends over 12 amino acids. Germline trimming cut 5 bases from V and 9 bases from J; bases unmatched to any gene: 6. As DNA, the CDR3 is TGTGCCAGCAGCCTCACAGGGGAGCGCTACACCTTC. It encodes CASSLTGERYTF.

The chain links TRBV5-4 to TRBJ2-1; TRBD2 matches 7 bases. CDR1 is SGHNT and CDR2 is YYREEE in the germline V gene (reference sequence). V gave up 2 bases and J gave up 8 bases; unmatched junction bases: 10. The CDR3 sequence is 15 residues long. The DNA for the CDR3 is TGTGCCAGCAGCTTCGGCGGGAGTGGGAAGGATGAGCAGTTCTTC. This codes for CASSFGGSGKDEQFF.

A word on this clone: One end of the junction does not line up with germline, which may come from a read error. V is TRBV30 and J is TRBJ1-4, with D tentatively TRBD1 (6 bases). The CDR3 is 12 amino acids. Germline CDR1 and CDR2: GTSNPN and SVGIG (reference sequence). The CDR3 protein is CARSPKTGKLFF. In DNA, the CDR3 is TGTGCCCGGAGTCCCAAAACAGGGAAACTGTTTTTT. The full variable domain, its missing parts supplied by reference TRBV30 and TRBJ1-4, is SQTIHQWPATLVQPVGSPLSLECTVEGTSNPNLYWYRQAAGRGLQLLFYSVGIGQISSEVPQNLSASRPQDRQFILSSKKLLLSDSGFYLCARSPKTGKLFFGSGTQLSVL.

The V and J genes are TRBV18 and TRBJ2-7; D is unresolved. With 3 bases removed from V and 5 bases from J, the gap between germline ends came to 11 bases. Germline CDR1 is KGHSH and CDR2 is LQKENI. The CDR3 sequence is 13 residues long. In DNA, the CDR3 is TGTGCCAGCTCACCCCCCGGTGGTCACGAGCAGTACTTC. Translation gives CASSPPGGHEQYF.

Of note for this clone: Within the sample, other DNA sequences also encode this same CDR3. The chain joins TRBV11-2 to TRBJ2-7, with D unresolved. Trimming removed 0 bases from V and 0 bases from J, with 6 bases in between. Per the germline V gene, CDR1 is SGHAT and CDR2 is FQNNGV. The CDR3 is 14 amino acids. CDR3 in DNA: TGTGCCAGCAGCTTAGACCCATCCTCCTACGAGCAGTACTTC. Amino acid sequence: CASSLDPSSYEQYF.

The rearrangement joins TRBV5-8 to TRBJ2-7, with D hard to call. The germline gives CDR1 SGHTS, CDR2 YDEGEE. Trimming stripped 4 bases from V and 7 bases from J, with 9 bases between. The CDR3 covers 11 residues. The CDR3 nucleotides are TGTGCCAGCAGCCCGCACTTGGAGCAGTACTTC. Translating gives CASSPHLEQYF.

This clone showed up just once. V and J are TRBV9 and TRBJ2-5; 10 nucleotides match TRBD2. The CDR3 loop spans 16 amino acids. The V and J ends lost 3 bases and 5 bases, in that order; junction bases with no gene match: 10. From germline, CDR1 is SGDLS and CDR2 YYNGEE. CDR3 nucleotide sequence: TGTGCCAGCAGCGGAAGTAGCGGGGGGCGGGTGGAGACCCAGTACTTC. Its protein product is CASSGSSGGRVETQYF.

The rearrangement links TRBV6-5 to TRBJ1-2; 10 nucleotides match TRBD1. With 2 bases clipped from V and 4 bases from J, the junction kept 1 base outside the gene matches. Germline CDR1 is MNHEY and CDR2 is SVGAGI. CDR3 length equals 14 residues. The CDR3 DNA is TGTGCCAGCAGTTACGGGACAGGGGCCTATGGCTACACCTTC. It encodes CASSYGTGAYGYTF.

The J gene is TRBJ2-3, the V gene TRBV6-4; 9 bases are a match to TRBD2. This CDR3 has 15 amino acids. The germline V gene encodes CDR1 MRHNA and CDR2 SNTAGT. J was trimmed by 3 bases and V by 4 bases; bases with no gene match: 5. CDR3 DNA: TGTGCCAGCAGTGTCATAGCGGGAGTGACAGATACGCAGTATTTT. This gives the protein CASSVIAGVTDTQYF.

A word on this clone: The same CDR3 also results from other DNA sequences found in this sample. The chain combines TRBV5-1 with TRBJ1-5; D perhaps matches TRBD1 (6 bases). V was pared by 4 bases and J by 0 bases, with 11 bases between. Looked up from germline, CDR1 is SGHRS and CDR2 is YFSETQ. The CDR3 consists of 15 residues. The CDR3: CASSPTGHSNQPQHF. The CDR3 DNA follows: TGCGCCAGCAGCCCGACAGGACATAGCAATCAGCCCCAGCATTTT.